The 2 T cell receptor beta chains listed next were all sequenced from one sample in a study of T cells in Graves' hyperthyroidism and ophthalmopathy. Amplification of TCR beta CDR3 regions used RNA as the template. The HTBI set primed first-round TCR CDR3 RT-PCR. TCRdb reprocessed the multiplex PCR reads via MiXCR and lists one record per CDR3 protein. The sample yields a few hundred thousand distinct CDR3 sequences, about 15% seen once. The sequencing sample was made of blood. These receptor sequences come from a woman between 40 and 50 years old with Graves' hyperthyroidism.

This clonotype has at least ten counts. The rearrangement uses TRBV28 and TRBJ2-4; TRBD1 matches 7 bases. The CDR3 length is 14 residues. The germline CDR1 and CDR2 sequences are MDHEN and SYDVKM. V lost 4 bases and J lost 7; bases outside the gene matches: 7. The CDR3 sequence is CASSSGTASNIQYF. CDR3 bases: TGTGCCAGCAGTTCCGGGACAGCCTCGAACATTCAGTACTTC.

This clonotype was found a few times. The chain links TRBV4-1 to TRBJ2-3, with D perhaps matching TRBD1 or TRBD2 (6 bases each). This CDR3 region has 16 residues. Germline loops: CDR1 MGHRA, CDR2 YSYEKL. Trimming stripped 0 bases from V and 6 bases from J, with 16 bases between. CDR3 coding DNA: TGCGCCAGCAGCCAAGAGGGGGCGGGATTAACCGATACGCAGTATTTT. It translates to CASSQEGAGLTDTQYF.